The 23 T cell receptor beta chains reported below all come from one sample, sequenced in a study of blood T cell repertoires in COVID-19. Measured with immunoSEQ multiplex PCR; TCRdb has only the in-frame clones, and not every one. The sample holds around 220,000 clones, less than 90% seen once. Sequencing was performed on peripheral blood. The receptors shown here come from a woman between 45 and 60 years old with acute or convalescent COVID-19.

This clone came up many times. The chain links TRBV19 to TRBJ1-5, with 11 bases lining up with TRBD1. The CDR3 totals 16 residues. J was trimmed by 6 bases and V by 3 bases; bases with no gene match: 7. The germline V gene has CDR1 LNHDA and CDR2 SQIVND (reference sequence). Written as DNA, the CDR3 is TGTGCCAGTAGTATCTCGGGACAGGGGGTGAGTCAGCCCCAGCATTTT. Its protein is CASSISGQGVSQPQHF.

The rearrangement uses TRBV19 and TRBJ2-7; D might be TRBD2 (7 bases). V was shortened by 2 bases and J by 3 bases, with 11 bases between the two germline ends. The CDR3 covers 14 residues. Germline CDR1 and CDR2: LNHDA and SQIVND (reference sequence). The CDR3 region is CASSIRGGVYEQYF. CDR3 nucleotide sequence: TGTGCCAGTAGTATAAGGGGGGGAGTCTACGAGCAGTACTTC.

This clone was detected once. The identical CDR3 is also encoded by other nucleotide sequences in the sample. The chain employs TRBV10-3 and TRBJ1-5; D may be TRBD1 (6 bases). V lost 3 bases, J lost 5 bases, and 11 bases lay in between. Germline V gives CDR1 ENHRY, CDR2 SYGVKD. The CDR3 has 14 amino acids. CDR3 amino acids: CAISESRGDQPQHF. The CDR3, as DNA: TGTGCCATCAGTGAAAGCAGGGGTGATCAGCCCCAGCATTTT.

The rearrangement links TRBV5-4 to TRBJ2-2, with a weak D call TRBD2 (5 bases). The germline V and J ends were trimmed by 4 bases and 2 bases, with 9 bases remaining between them. The CDR3 runs to 14 residues. Germline values: CDR1 SGHNT, CDR2 YYREEE (reference sequence). CDR3 DNA sequence: TGTGCCAGCAGCCCCGGAGGCAACACCGGGGAGCTGTTTTTT. Its translation: CASSPGGNTGELFF.

The chain combines TRBV19 with TRBJ2-7; 10 bases are a match to TRBD1. Germline CDR1 and CDR2: LNHDA and SQIVND (reference sequence). The J segment lost 1 base and the V segment lost 6 bases, leaving 6 bases of the junction unmatched. CDR3 length: 15 amino acids. CDR3 loop: CASRKRTGGSYEQYF. The CDR3 coding sequence is TGTGCCAGTAGGAAAAGGACAGGGGGATCCTACGAGCAGTACTTC.

This clone turned up a few times. The genes are TRBV7-2 and TRBJ1-2; no definite D call. The CDR3 extends over 14 amino acids. Germline CDR1 is SGHTA and CDR2 is FQGNSA. With 1 base removed from V and 4 bases from J, the gap between germline ends came to 10 bases. The CDR3 DNA is TGTGCCAGCAGCTTAGACAGCTTACGCTATGGCTACACCTTC. The encoded protein is CASSLDSLRYGYTF.

This clone came up a few times. The V and J genes are TRBV30 and TRBJ1-6; D gene ambiguous. Trimming removed 3 bases at V and 5 bases at J, with 5 bases between. Germline V gives CDR1 GTSNPN, CDR2 SVGIG (reference sequence). The CDR3 runs to 12 residues. CDR3 protein: CAWRRDNSPLHF. Written as DNA, the CDR3 is TGTGCCTGGAGGAGGGATAATTCACCCCTCCACTTT.

The genes are TRBV30 and TRBJ2-7; D is possibly TRBD2 (6 bases). V lost 8 bases, J lost 4 bases, and 18 bases lay in between. This CDR3 has 13 amino acids. Looked up from germline, CDR1 is GTSNPN and CDR2 is SVGIG (reference sequence). Written as DNA, the CDR3 is TGTGCCACGGGGGTGGCAGGGAGGTACGAGCAGTACTTC. It is translated as CATGVAGRYEQYF.

This clone was counted between two and nine times. The V gene is TRBV5-5, the J gene TRBJ1-1, with 7 bases aligning to TRBD1. V gave up 1 base and J gave up 2 bases; unmatched junction bases: 2. The CDR3 spans 14 residues. Germline CDR1 and CDR2: SGHKS and YYEKEE (reference sequence). For the CDR3, the DNA is TGTGCCAGCAGCTTGTACAGGGGTAACACTGAAGCTTTCTTT. As protein: CASSLYRGNTEAFF.

The chain uses TRBV7-3 and TRBJ2-5; TRBD1 aligns across 7 bases. Germline CDR1 reads SGHTA; CDR2 reads FQGTGA. The V gene end was trimmed by 4 bases and the J gene end by 4 bases; junction bases not matched to a gene: 3. The CDR3 has 13 residues. The CDR3 region is CASSYDRAETQYF. In DNA, the CDR3 is TGTGCCAGCAGCTACGACAGGGCAGAGACCCAGTACTTC.

The CDR3 DNA follows: TGTGCCAGCAGTTTATTTCGCAGGGGCAATCAGCCCCAGCATTTT. Protein sequence: CASSLFRRGNQPQHF. The genes are TRBV28 and TRBJ1-5; weak D call: TRBD1 (5 bases). This CDR3 spans 15 amino acids. Trimming shortened V by 1 base and J by 2 bases, and 9 bases separated the two germline ends. Germline values: CDR1 MDHEN, CDR2 SYDVKM.

Turning to this clone: The junction departs from germline at one end; a sequencing error may be responsible. J is TRBJ2-3 and V is TRBV7-2; 7 bases match TRBD2. Germline-derived CDR1 and CDR2 are SGHTA and FQGNSA. The CDR3 runs to 15 residues. The CDR3 DNA reads as TGTGCCAGCAGATTAGAATTGAGCGGGGCAGATACGCAGTATTTT. This encodes CASRLELSGADTQYF.

The chain uses TRBV5-8 and TRBJ2-2; 7 nucleotides align to TRBD2. The CDR3 consists of 16 residues. V trimming: 4 bases; J trimming: 6 bases; junction bases outside the gene matches: 12. CDR1 is SGHTS, CDR2 YDEGEE, per germline. The CDR3, as DNA: TGTGCCAGCAGCCGGGGACTACCCTATCCGGCCGGGGAGCTGTTTTTT. Amino acids: CASSRGLPYPAGELFF.

The V gene is TRBV27, the J gene TRBJ2-3, with 8 positions matching TRBD1. CDR3 length: 15 amino acids. The germline V gene has CDR1 MNHEY and CDR2 SMNVEV (reference sequence). V trimming: 4 bases; J trimming: 5 bases; junction bases outside the gene matches: 8. The DNA for the CDR3 is TGTGCCAGCAGTTCATCCGGGACAGGCATAGATACGCAGTATTTT. It codes for CASSSSGTGIDTQYF.

This clone occurred a few times. The V gene is TRBV10-3, the J gene TRBJ1-1; 8 bases map to TRBD1. Germline CDR1 ENHRY, CDR2 SYGVKD. CDR3 size: 14 residues. The ends lost 7 bases at V and 5 bases at J; junction bases unmatched: 9. CDR3 loop: CAIKSDRARTEAFF. The CDR3 region has the DNA TGTGCCATCAAGTCGGACAGGGCCAGGACTGAAGCTTTCTTT.

V gene TRBV7-9 combines with J gene TRBJ2-3; 11 positions agree with TRBD2. CDR3 length: 16 residues. The V gene end was trimmed by 2 bases and the J gene end by 5 bases; junction bases not matched to a gene: 6. The germline gives CDR1 SEHNR, CDR2 FQNEAQ (reference sequence). DNA for the CDR3: TGTGCCAGCAGCTTACCCATAGCGGGAGGGATAGATACGCAGTATTTT. Encoded protein: CASSLPIAGGIDTQYF.

This clone was counted between two and nine times. The gene calls are TRBV9 and TRBJ1-1, with 7 bases lining up with TRBD1. V was clipped by 2 bases and J by 0 bases; unmatched bases: 10. This CDR3 has 17 amino acids. Germline V gene sequence: CDR1 SGDLS, CDR2 YYNGEE. The CDR3 region has the DNA TGTGCCAGCAGCGTTAAGGGACAGACGGGAATGAACACTGAAGCTTTCTTT. Translating it yields CASSVKGQTGMNTEAFF.

This clone was observed a handful of times. The J gene is TRBJ1-5, the V gene TRBV10-2; 8 nucleotides agree with TRBD1. Germline-derived CDR1 and CDR2 are WSHSY and SAAADI. CDR3 length: 16 amino acids. Unmatched junction bases numbered 9, after V lost 4 bases and J lost 4 bases. The CDR3 sequence is CASSGTGSSLNQPQHF. CDR3 bases: TGCGCCAGCAGTGGGACAGGGTCTAGCCTTAATCAGCCCCAGCATTTT.

This chain links TRBV2 with TRBJ2-3; D uncertain. The CDR3 covers 13 residues. Looked up from germline, CDR1 is SNHLY and CDR2 is FYNNEI. Trimming took 7 bases from V and 2 from J, leaving 10 bases between them. The CDR3 spells CASNGRYTDTQYF. As DNA, the CDR3 is TGTGCCAGCAATGGCAGGTACACAGATACGCAGTATTTT.

V gene TRBV5-1 combines with J gene TRBJ2-1; the match to TRBD2 covers 10 bases. The CDR3 runs to 13 residues. Germline values: CDR1 SGHRS, CDR2 YFSETQ. J was trimmed by 12 bases and V by 2 bases; bases with no gene match: 5. CDR3 amino acids: CASSLEAGGMQFF. DNA of the CDR3: TGCGCCAGCAGCTTAGAAGCGGGGGGGATGCAGTTCTTC.

This chain joins TRBV30 and TRBJ2-2; weak D call: TRBD2 (5 bases). The CDR3 covers 12 residues. Germline V gene lookup returns CDR1 GTSNPN and CDR2 SVGIG (reference sequence). V lost 2 bases to trimming and J lost 9 bases, with 10 bases between them. The CDR3 coding sequence is TGTGCCTGGAGTTCCCCGGGGAGGGAGCTGTTTTTT. Its translation: CAWSSPGRELFF.

The V gene is TRBV11-3, the J gene TRBJ2-2, with 9 bases identical to TRBD1. This CDR3 contains 16 residues. With V trimmed by 6 bases and J by 5 bases, 10 bases remained unmatched. Germline CDR1 is SGHNT and CDR2 is YENEEA. In DNA, the CDR3 is TGTGCCAGCAGTCCCACTGCCGGGACAGGGACCGGGGAGCTGTTTTTT. Protein sequence: CASSPTAGTGTGELFF.

The J gene is TRBJ1-5, the V gene TRBV10-3, with D tentatively TRBD1 (6 bases). The CDR3 is 16 residues long. CDR1 and CDR2 (germline): ENHRY, SYGVKD. V lost 0 bases to trimming and J lost 0 bases, with 9 bases between them. CDR3 amino acids: CAISESGHYSNQPQHF. DNA of the CDR3: TGTGCCATCAGTGAGTCGGGACATTATAGCAATCAGCCCCAGCATTTT.